These 32 T cell receptor beta chains originate from one sample sequenced in a study of T cells expressing NK-cell markers. Each CDR3 protein gets one entry in TCRdb, which reprocessed the 5' RACE reads and gives no DNA. The sample has 550,000 to 600,000 distinct CDR3 sequences. The material sequenced was blood T cells: a sorted CD56 or NKG2C T cell subset, CD4+ or CD8+ T cells, or bulk PBMC T cells (not recorded which). These receptors came from a man aged 18 to 30 in good health.

V and J are TRBV7-2 and TRBJ1-5. The CDR3 is 14 amino acids. The germline gives CDR1 SGHTA, CDR2 FQGNSA. The CDR3 loop is CASSYQASNQPQHF.

The J gene is TRBJ2-7, the V gene TRBV7-2; with no DNA, the TCRdb D assignment of TRBD1 cannot be verified. Per germline, CDR1 SGHTA and CDR2 FQGNSA. The CDR3 spans 15 residues. This chain's CDR3 is CASSRQGGQVGEQYF.

The chain combines TRBV12-5 with TRBJ2-3; TCRdb selects TRBD1, and the lack of DNA leaves this call unchecked. The CDR3 consists of 16 residues. Germline values: CDR1 LGHNT, CDR2 FRNRAP. CDR3 in amino acids: CASGLAGTGVLDTQYF.

The V and J genes are TRBV20-1 and TRBJ2-4; TCRdb designates TRBD1, a call that cannot be tested without DNA. Per the germline V gene, CDR1 is DFQATT and CDR2 is SNEGSKA (reference sequence). This CDR3 is 15 amino acids long. The CDR3 reads CSARKAREAKNIQYF.

CDR3 sequence: CASGDRGLNNEQFF. The chain joins TRBV12-3 or TRBV12-4 to TRBJ2-1; TCRdb lists TRBD1, though no DNA is available to test this call. The CDR3 is made up of 14 amino acids.

This sequence joins TRBV4-3 and TRBJ2-7; TCRdb returns TRBD2, unconfirmable since there is no DNA. Germline CDR1 LGHNA, CDR2 YSLEER. This CDR3 contains 16 residues. The CDR3 protein is CASSPERLAGHYEQYF.

The chain joins TRBV7-2 to TRBJ2-3. CDR1 and CDR2 (germline): SGHTA, FQGNSA. The CDR3 runs to 13 residues. The CDR3 loop reads CASHLRHTDTQYF.

The chain has TRBV5-4 and TRBJ2-1; TCRdb designates TRBD2, a call that cannot be tested without DNA. From germline, CDR1 is SGHNT and CDR2 YYREEE (reference sequence). The CDR3 covers 17 residues. CDR3 loop: CASSLGLAGGPNNEQFF.

The gene calls are TRBV4-3 and TRBJ2-7; TCRdb names TRBD2, which stays unverified in the absence of DNA. CDR3 length equals 16 residues. The germline V gene encodes CDR1 LGHNA and CDR2 YSLEER. The CDR3 protein is CASSQGLAGGVGEQYF.

The genes are TRBV19 and TRBJ1-4. This CDR3 region has 14 residues. The germline V gene encodes CDR1 LNHDA and CDR2 SQIVND (reference sequence). CDR3 region: CASRDVRFREKLFF.

The chain carries TRBV5-6 and TRBJ2-5; TCRdb designates TRBD1, a call that cannot be tested without DNA. Germline CDR1 is SGHDT and CDR2 is YYEEEE. The CDR3 has 16 residues. The CDR3 here is CASSLDRGRFQETQYF.

The CDR3 loop reads CASSLRTAPQETQYF. The chain uses TRBV6-5 and TRBJ2-5; TCRdb names TRBD1, which stays unverified in the absence of DNA. The CDR3 runs to 15 residues. In germline, CDR1 is MNHEY, CDR2 SVGAGI.

The chain has TRBV5-5 and TRBJ2-1; TCRdb designates TRBD2, a call that cannot be tested without DNA. The germline V gene has CDR1 SGHKS and CDR2 YYEKEE (reference sequence). The CDR3 spans 15 residues. The CDR3 reads CASSFLAGIYNEQFF.

The chain combines TRBV15 with TRBJ1-1; absent DNA, TCRdb's TRBD1 call cannot be checked. The V gene's germline CDR1 is LNHNV and CDR2 YYDKDF (reference sequence). CDR3 length: 13 residues. The CDR3 here is CATSAGQGSEAFF.

The genes are TRBV7-8 and TRBJ2-3; checking the TCRdb D call of TRBD1 is not possible without DNA. From germline, CDR1 is SGHVS and CDR2 FQNEAQ. The CDR3 loop spans 16 amino acids. CDR3: CASSAPSSAITDTQYF.

This chain links TRBV12-3 or TRBV12-4 with TRBJ1-1; with no DNA, the TCRdb D assignment of TRBD1 cannot be verified. This CDR3 region has 13 residues. Here the CDR3 reads CASLMGRGTEAFF.

The rearrangement links TRBV3-1 to TRBJ1-2. The CDR3 has 13 residues. Germline V gene data show CDR1 as LGHDT and CDR2 as YNNKEL (reference sequence). The CDR3 loop reads CASSQSGRPGYTF.

J is TRBJ2-1 and V is TRBV5-1; the TCRdb call, TRBD2, lacks DNA for checking. The CDR3 has 14 residues. Per the germline V gene, CDR1 is SGHRS and CDR2 is YFSETQ. The CDR3 loop is CASRGGVDVNEQFF.

The CDR3 region is CASIQANYGYTF. This rearrangement joins TRBV28 to TRBJ1-2. This CDR3 has 12 residues. Germline values: CDR1 MDHEN, CDR2 SYDVKM.

The chain couples TRBV4-1 to TRBJ2-4; the D gene TCRdb calls, TRBD1, cannot be checked with no DNA. In germline, CDR1 is MGHRA, CDR2 YSYEKL. The CDR3 runs to 17 residues. CDR3 loop: CASSQVLQGRSKNIQYF.

The V gene is TRBV7-9, the J gene TRBJ2-7; TCRdb selects TRBD1, and the lack of DNA leaves this call unchecked. This CDR3 has 16 amino acids. CDR1 is SEHNR and CDR2 is FQNEAQ in the germline V gene (reference sequence). The CDR3: CASSSPQAGAPYEQYF.

This chain joins TRBV4-1 and TRBJ2-1; TCRdb proposes TRBD2, but this gene call is untestable without DNA. CDR1 and CDR2 from the germline V gene are MGHRA and YSYEKL. This CDR3 comprises 14 residues. This chain's CDR3 is CASGREAGGGEQFF.

The genes are TRBV4-2 and TRBJ2-4. The CDR3 runs to 14 residues. Germline V lookup: CDR1 LGHNA, CDR2 YNFKEQ. CDR3 amino acids: CASSQGPGEDIQYF.

The rearrangement links TRBV6-5 to TRBJ2-3; the TRBD2 assignment by TCRdb is unverifiable without DNA. Germline assignment: CDR1 MNHEY and CDR2 SVGAGI. The CDR3 has 22 residues. The CDR3 reads CASSYRLAGGTNTGRLGDTQYF.

The chain has TRBV10-3 and TRBJ2-5; as DNA is missing, the TRBD1 call by TCRdb cannot be tested. The V gene's germline CDR1 is ENHRY and CDR2 SYGVKD. The CDR3 has 13 amino acids. CDR3 in amino acids: CAISRDLTETQYF.

The rearrangement uses TRBV6-2 or TRBV6-3 and TRBJ2-7. The CDR3 sequence is 12 residues long. Germline V gene sequence: CDR1 MNHEY, CDR2 SVGEGT. The CDR3 here is CASSGYTYEQYF.

The CDR3 is CASSRRDYSTDTQYF. J is TRBJ2-3 and V is TRBV10-2; the TCRdb call, TRBD2, lacks DNA for checking. Germline V lookup: CDR1 WSHSY, CDR2 SAAADI. This CDR3 is 15 amino acids long.

The chain joins TRBV6-4 to TRBJ2-3. The CDR3 covers 14 residues. Germline V CDR1 and CDR2: MRHNA, SNTAGT. CDR3 sequence: CASSPHKSTDTQYF.

The chain uses TRBV12-3 or TRBV12-4 and TRBJ1-5; TCRdb names TRBD1, which stays unverified in the absence of DNA. The CDR3 covers 14 residues. The chain's CDR3 is CASSSGQGNQPQHF.

The gene calls are TRBV20-1 and TRBJ1-5; absent DNA, TCRdb's TRBD1 call cannot be checked. CDR1 DFQATT and CDR2 SNEGSKA come from the germline V gene (reference sequence). This CDR3 is built from 14 residues. The CDR3 reads CSATDDRDNQPQHF.

V usage is TRBV12-3 or TRBV12-4 and J usage is TRBJ1-4; TCRdb selects TRBD1, and the lack of DNA leaves this call unchecked. The length of the CDR3 is 14 residues. CDR3 sequence reads: CASSQGVGAEKLFF.

The chain recombines TRBV20-1 with TRBJ2-5; TCRdb's assignment of TRBD1 cannot be checked, as there is no DNA. Germline V gene data show CDR1 as DFQATT and CDR2 as SNEGSKA (reference sequence). The CDR3 extends over 13 amino acids. CDR3 protein: CSTRDRAQETQYF.